The source of this T cell receptor beta chain is a study of blood T cell repertoires in COVID-19. Study overall: There were acute and convalescent COVID-19 samples, and they came from the United States, Italy and Spain. In each case, the material was cDNA or gDNA derived from T cells, B-cell-depleted T cells, or PBMCs.

Per the original methods: Quantification of nucleated cells was approximated via reference gene primer amplification. Using immunoSEQ multiplex PCR, the repertoire was profiled, and TCRdb retains in-frame clones only, with some absent. V and J calls and clone size are given by that table; D and trimming were obtained from the DNA. Here the sample spans around 200,000 clones, about 88% being singletons. The ends lost 6 bases at V and 4 bases at J; junction bases unmatched: 7. The CDR3 sequence is 15 residues long. CDR1 and CDR2 (germline): LNHDA, SQIVND (reference sequence). Sequencing input: peripheral blood. This TCR was sampled from a woman aged 80 or older in a cohort sampled during active or convalescent COVID-19. The chain uses TRBV19 and TRBJ1-5; 9 nucleotides match TRBD1. CDR3 DNA sequence: TGTGCCAGTAGCACGACGGGACAGGGTAATCAGCCCCAGCATTTT. Translating it yields CASSTTGQGNQPQHF. The full variable domain, with the rest looked up from reference TRBV19 and TRBJ1-5, is DGGITQSPKYLFRKEGQNVTLSCEQNLNHDAMYWYRQDPGQGLRLIYYSQIVNDFQKGDIAEGYSVSREKKESFPLTVTSAQKNPTAFYLCASSTTGQGNQPQHFGDGTRLSIL.